A single sample gave rise to the 3 T cell receptor beta chains below, sequenced in a study of cytotoxic CD8 clonotypes in ibrutinib-treated CLL. Sequencing used immunoSEQ multiplex PCR; TCRdb keeps in-frame clones, though not all of them. The sample carries approximately 92,000 clones, roughly three quarters recorded once. Specimen: PBMCs, collected after 24 months of ibrutinib treatment. These receptor sequences come from a human donor with chronic lymphocytic leukemia.

The chain carries TRBV9 and TRBJ1-1; D unclear. Trimming removed 0 bases at V and 1 base at J, with 4 bases between. The CDR3 is made up of 13 amino acids. Germline CDR1 is SGDLS and CDR2 is YYNGEE. The CDR3 region is CASSVAPNTEAFF. The CDR3 bases are TGTGCCAGCAGCGTAGCGCCGAACACTGAAGCTTTCTTT.

The chain couples TRBV29-1 to TRBJ1-1, with D hard to call. This CDR3 has 12 residues. Germline V gene data show CDR1 as SQVTM and CDR2 as ANQGSEA. V was trimmed by 4 bases and J by 4 bases, leaving 10 bases between them. This CDR3 reads CSVGSGFTEAFF. CDR3 DNA sequence: TGCAGCGTTGGTTCGGGGTTCACTGAAGCTTTCTTT.

This clone was recorded a few times. The gene calls are TRBV7-7 and TRBJ2-5; TRBD1 matches at 12 bases. V dropped 4 bases and J dropped 4; count of bases not matched to a gene: 4. The CDR3 covers 15 residues. Germline loops: CDR1 SSHAT, CDR2 FNYEAQ (reference sequence). CDR3 DNA sequence: TGTGCCAGCAGCTACGGGACAGGGGGCACAGAGACCCAGTACTTC. Its translation is CASSYGTGGTETQYF.